This paragraph covers one T cell receptor (beta chain) sequence. Per the original data handling: Amplifying reference gene primers gave estimates of nucleated cell counts. TCRdb keeps only in-frame clones here, not all; method: immunoSEQ multiplex PCR. The V and J calls and the clone size are those of that table, but D and trimming were determined from the DNA. The sample contains about 240,000 clones, approximately 83% of which appear only once. This sample is part of a study of blood T cell repertoires in COVID-19. Across the whole study: Both acute and convalescent COVID-19 samples were obtained from the United States, Italy and Spain.

V lost 0 bases and J 3 bases, leaving 15 bases between the germline ends. Germline V gene sequence: CDR1 SGHAT, CDR2 FQNNGV. There are 17 residues in the CDR3. Enrolled through a virtual design, the participants were between roughly 18 and 90 years of age and came from some 25 US areas. Cohorts were assigned according to the clinical history that participants reported. The chain links TRBV11-2 to TRBJ2-1; D may be TRBD2 (5 bases). The receptor comes from a woman aged 40-49 years with acute COVID-19. The sequenced material came from PBMCs or T cells enriched from blood (not recorded which). CDR3 nucleotides: TGTGCCAGCAGCTTAGAGCTCCTTCGGGATTACTACAATGAGCAGTTCTTC. Protein sequence: CASSLELLRDYYNEQFF.